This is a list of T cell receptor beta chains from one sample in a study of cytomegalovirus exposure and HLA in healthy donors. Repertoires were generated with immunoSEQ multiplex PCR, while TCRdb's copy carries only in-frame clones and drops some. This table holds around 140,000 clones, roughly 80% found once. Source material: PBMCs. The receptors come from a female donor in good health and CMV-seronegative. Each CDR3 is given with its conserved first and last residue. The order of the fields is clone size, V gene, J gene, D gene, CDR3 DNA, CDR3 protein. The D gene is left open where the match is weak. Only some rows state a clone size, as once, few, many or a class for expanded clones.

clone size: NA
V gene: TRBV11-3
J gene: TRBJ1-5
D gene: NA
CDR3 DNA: TGTGCCAGCAGCCTGGACAAGGGGAGCAATCAGCCCCAGCATTTT
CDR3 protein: CASSLDKGSNQPQHF

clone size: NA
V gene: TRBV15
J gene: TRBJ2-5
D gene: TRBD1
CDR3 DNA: TGTGCCACCAGCAGAGGGAATACAGGGGAAGAGACCCAGTACTTC
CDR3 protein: CATSRGNTGEETQYF

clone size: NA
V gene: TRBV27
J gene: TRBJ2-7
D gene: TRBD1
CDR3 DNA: TGTGCCAGCAGTCCAGGGGGTGCCCCCTACGAGCAGTACTTC
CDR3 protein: CASSPGGAPYEQYF

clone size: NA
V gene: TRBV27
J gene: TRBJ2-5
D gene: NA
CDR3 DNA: TGTGCTAGCAGTTTGGGCAGGGGGGTTGGGACCCAGTACTTC
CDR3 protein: CASSLGRGVGTQYF

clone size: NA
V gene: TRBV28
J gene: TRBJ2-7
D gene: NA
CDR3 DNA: TGTGCCAGCAGTTTAGCCAGGGACGAGCAGTACTTC
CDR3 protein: CASSLARDEQYF

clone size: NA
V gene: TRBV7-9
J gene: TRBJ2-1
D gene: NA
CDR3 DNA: TGTGCCAGCAGCACCGGGCCACCTAGCCAGTACAATGAGCAGTTCTTC
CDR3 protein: CASSTGPPSQYNEQFF

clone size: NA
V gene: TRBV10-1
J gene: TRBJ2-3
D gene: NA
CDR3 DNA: TGCGCCAGCAGTGAGGGGCAGGGCAGCTTGGGCACAGATACGCAGTATTTT
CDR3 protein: CASSEGQGSLGTDTQYF

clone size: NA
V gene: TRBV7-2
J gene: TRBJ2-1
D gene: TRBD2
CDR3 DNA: TGTGCCAGCAGCCCCGGGACTAGCGGTCATGAGCAGTTCTTC
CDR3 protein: CASSPGTSGHEQFF

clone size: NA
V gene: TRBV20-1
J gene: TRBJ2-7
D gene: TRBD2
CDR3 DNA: TGCAGTGCACCGTGGGAGGGGGAGCAGTACTTC
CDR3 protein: CSAPWEGEQYF

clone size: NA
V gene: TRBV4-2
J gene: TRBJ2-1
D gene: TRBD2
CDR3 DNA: TGTGCCAGCAGCCAAGACGGGACTAGCATGGGGAATGAGCAGTTCTTC
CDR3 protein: CASSQDGTSMGNEQFF

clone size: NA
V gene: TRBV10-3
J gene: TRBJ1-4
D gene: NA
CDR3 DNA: TGTGCCATCAGTGGGGGCGGAAGGGGCCTCCTGGATGAAAAACTGTTTTTT
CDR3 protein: CAISGGGRGLLDEKLFF

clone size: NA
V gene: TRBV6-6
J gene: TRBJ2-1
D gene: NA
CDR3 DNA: TGTGCCAGCCGGGACTCCTACAATGAGCAGTTCTTC
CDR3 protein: CASRDSYNEQFF

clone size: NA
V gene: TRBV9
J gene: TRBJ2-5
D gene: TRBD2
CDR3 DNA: TGTGCCAGCAGCGTAAGGGCTAGCGGGTCGAGGGAGACCCAGTACTTC
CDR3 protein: CASSVRASGSRETQYF

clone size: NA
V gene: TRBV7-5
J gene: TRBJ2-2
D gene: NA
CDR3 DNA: TGTGTCAGAAGCTCTCGGACTAGCGGGAGGGCCCCGAACACCGGGGAGCTGTTTTTT
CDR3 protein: CVRSSRTSGRAPNTGELFF

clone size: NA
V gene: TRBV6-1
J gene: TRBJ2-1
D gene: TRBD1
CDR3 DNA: TGTGCCAGCAGTGAGACCGCGAACCGGGACAGTTTCAATGAGCAGTTCTTC
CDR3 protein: CASSETANRDSFNEQFF

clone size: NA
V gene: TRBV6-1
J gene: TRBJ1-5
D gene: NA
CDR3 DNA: TGTGCCAGCAGTGAAGTCACTAATCAGCCCCAGCATTTT
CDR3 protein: CASSEVTNQPQHF

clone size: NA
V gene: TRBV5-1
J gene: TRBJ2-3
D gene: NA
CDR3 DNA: TGCGCCAGCAGCTTGTTCGCGGATACGCAGTATTTT
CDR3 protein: CASSLFADTQYF

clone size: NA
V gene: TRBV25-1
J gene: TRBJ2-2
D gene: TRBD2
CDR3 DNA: TGTGCCAGCAGGAAGGAGCTCGGCGGGGGGCTGTTTTTT
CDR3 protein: CASRKELGGGLFF

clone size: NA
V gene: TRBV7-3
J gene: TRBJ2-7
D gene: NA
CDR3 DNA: TGTGCCAGCAGCCGACAGAGCCTAGACGAGCAGTACTTC
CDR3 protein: CASSRQSLDEQYF

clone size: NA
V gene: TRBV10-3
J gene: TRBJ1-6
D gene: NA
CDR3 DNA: TGTGCCATCAGCCCGGACAGCTCCTATAATTCACCCCTCCACTTT
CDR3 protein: CAISPDSSYNSPLHF

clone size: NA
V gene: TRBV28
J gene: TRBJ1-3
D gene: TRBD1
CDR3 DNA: TGTGCCAGCAGTTGGCAGGGGGAAAACACCATATATTTT
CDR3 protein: CASSWQGENTIYF

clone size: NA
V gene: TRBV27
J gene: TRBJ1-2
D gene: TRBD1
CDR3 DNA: TGTGCCAGCACCCAGGGGGGTGGCGGCTACACCTTC
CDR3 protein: CASTQGGGGYTF

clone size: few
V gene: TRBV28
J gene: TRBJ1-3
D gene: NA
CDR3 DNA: TGTGCCAGCAGTTTTGTCAGCTCTGGAAACACCATATATTTT
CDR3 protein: CASSFVSSGNTIYF

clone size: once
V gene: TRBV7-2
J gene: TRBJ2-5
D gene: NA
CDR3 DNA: TGTGCCAGCAGCTTAGTCTCAGTCGGACAGACGTCGGCGAGGACCCAGTACTTC
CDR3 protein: CASSLVSVGQTSARTQYF

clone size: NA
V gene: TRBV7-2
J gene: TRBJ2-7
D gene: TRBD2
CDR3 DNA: TGTGCCAGCAGCCCATCGGCGGGGGAGGTCTACGAGCAGTACTTC
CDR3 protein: CASSPSAGEVYEQYF

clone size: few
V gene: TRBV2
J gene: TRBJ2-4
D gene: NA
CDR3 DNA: TGTGCCAGCAGTCTTGAGTATTCCAAAAACATTCAGTACTTC
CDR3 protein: CASSLEYSKNIQYF

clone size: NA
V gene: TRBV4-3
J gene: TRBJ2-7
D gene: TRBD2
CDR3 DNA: TGCGCCAGCAGCCTTAGGAGACTAGCGATCTACGAGCAGTACTTC
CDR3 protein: CASSLRRLAIYEQYF

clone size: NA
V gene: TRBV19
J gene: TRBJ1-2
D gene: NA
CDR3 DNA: TGTGCCAGTAGTATTGATCAGGGGAGAGGCTACACCTTC
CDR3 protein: CASSIDQGRGYTF

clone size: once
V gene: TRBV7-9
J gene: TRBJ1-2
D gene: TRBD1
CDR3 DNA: TGTGCCAGCAGCTTTTTAGGGACAGGGGGCATGGGCTATGGCTACACCTTC
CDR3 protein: CASSFLGTGGMGYGYTF

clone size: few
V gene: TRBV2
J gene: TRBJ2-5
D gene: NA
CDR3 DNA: TGTGCCAGCAGTCTCGTTCGGGGTACATGGGTGACCCAGTACTTC
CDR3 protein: CASSLVRGTWVTQYF

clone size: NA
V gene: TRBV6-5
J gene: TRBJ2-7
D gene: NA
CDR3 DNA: TGTGCCAGCAGAATCGAGGGACACTCCTACGAGCAGTACTTC
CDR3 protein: CASRIEGHSYEQYF

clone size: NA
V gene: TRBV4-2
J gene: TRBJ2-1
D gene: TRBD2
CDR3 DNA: TGTGCCAGCAGCCTCGGACTAGCGGGGGCGGATGAGCAGTTCTTC
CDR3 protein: CASSLGLAGADEQFF

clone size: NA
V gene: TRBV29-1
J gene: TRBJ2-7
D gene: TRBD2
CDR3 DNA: TGCAGCGTTGAGATGGGGCGGGAGGGTTACGAGCAGTACTTC
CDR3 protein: CSVEMGREGYEQYF

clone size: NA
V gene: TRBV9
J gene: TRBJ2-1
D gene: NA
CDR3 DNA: TGTGCCAGCAGCGTAGGAACTCTCTCGGGGGAGCAGTTCTTC
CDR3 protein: CASSVGTLSGEQFF

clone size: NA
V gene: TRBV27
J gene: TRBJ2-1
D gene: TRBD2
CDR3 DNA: TGTGCCAGCAGTCCTGGACTAGCGGTGTACAATGAGCAGTTCTTC
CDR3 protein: CASSPGLAVYNEQFF

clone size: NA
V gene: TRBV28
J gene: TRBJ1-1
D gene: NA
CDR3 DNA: TGTGCCAGCAGTATCCCCCGCGGGGGCACTGAAGCTTTCTTT
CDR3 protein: CASSIPRGGTEAFF

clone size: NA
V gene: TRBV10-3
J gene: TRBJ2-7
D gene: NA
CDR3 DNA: TGTGCCATCAGTGACTGGGCAGGCCAGCACCTCTACGAGCAGTACTTC
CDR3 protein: CAISDWAGQHLYEQYF

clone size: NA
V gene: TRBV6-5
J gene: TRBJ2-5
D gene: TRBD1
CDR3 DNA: TGTGCCAGCAGGAAGCCAGGGGGTGGGGAGACCCAGTACTTC
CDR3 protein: CASRKPGGGETQYF

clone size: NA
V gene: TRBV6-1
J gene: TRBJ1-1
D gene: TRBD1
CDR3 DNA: TGTGCCAGTAGCCGGGACAGACTTAACACTGAAGCTTTCTTT
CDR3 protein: CASSRDRLNTEAFF

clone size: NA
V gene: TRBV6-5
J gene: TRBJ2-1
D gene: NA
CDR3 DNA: TGTGCCAGCAGTTCCCTCTACAATGAGCAGTTCTTC
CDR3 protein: CASSSLYNEQFF

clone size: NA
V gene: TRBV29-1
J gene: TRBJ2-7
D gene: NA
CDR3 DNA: TGCAGCGCCTCCCTAGCGACCTACGAGCAGTACTTC
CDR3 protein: CSASLATYEQYF

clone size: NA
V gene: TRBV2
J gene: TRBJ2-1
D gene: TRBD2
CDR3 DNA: TGTGCCAGCAGTGCTCTAGCGGGAGCCTACAATGAGCAGTTCTTC
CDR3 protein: CASSALAGAYNEQFF

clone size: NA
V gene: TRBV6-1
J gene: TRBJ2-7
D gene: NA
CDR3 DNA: TGTGCCAGCAGTGAAAGGGCGGGGCTTGAGGGCTACGAGCAGTACTTC
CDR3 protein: CASSERAGLEGYEQYF

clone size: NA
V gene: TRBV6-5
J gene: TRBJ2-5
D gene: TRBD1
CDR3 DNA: TGTGCCAGCAGTGACACAGGGGGCCAAGAGACCCAGTACTTC
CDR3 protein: CASSDTGGQETQYF

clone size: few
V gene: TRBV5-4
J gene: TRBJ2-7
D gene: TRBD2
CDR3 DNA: TGTGCCAGCAGCTTGGCCGGGTTAGCGGGCTTTTCCTACGAGCAGTACTTC
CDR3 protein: CASSLAGLAGFSYEQYF

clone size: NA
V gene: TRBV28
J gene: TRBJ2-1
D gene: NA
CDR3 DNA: TGTGCCAGCAGTTTATACTCCGAGGGTGAGCAGTTCTTC
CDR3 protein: CASSLYSEGEQFF

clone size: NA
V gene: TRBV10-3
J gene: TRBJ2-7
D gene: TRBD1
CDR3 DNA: TGTGCCATCAGTGAACAGGGGTCCCCCTCCTACGAGCAGTACTTC
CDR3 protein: CAISEQGSPSYEQYF

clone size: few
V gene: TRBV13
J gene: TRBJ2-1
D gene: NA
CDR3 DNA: TGTGCCAGCAGCTTAGAAACAGGTTGGGATGAGCAGTTCTTC
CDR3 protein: CASSLETGWDEQFF

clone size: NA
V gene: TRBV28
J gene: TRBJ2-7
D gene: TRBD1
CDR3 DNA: TGTGCCAGCACCGCCGGGACAGGGGCCTACGAGCAGTACTTC
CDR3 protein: CASTAGTGAYEQYF

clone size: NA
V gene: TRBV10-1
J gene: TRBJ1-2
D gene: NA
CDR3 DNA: TGCGCCAGCAGCCCTGTGAGGGGGACTAACTATGGCTACACCTTC
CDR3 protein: CASSPVRGTNYGYTF